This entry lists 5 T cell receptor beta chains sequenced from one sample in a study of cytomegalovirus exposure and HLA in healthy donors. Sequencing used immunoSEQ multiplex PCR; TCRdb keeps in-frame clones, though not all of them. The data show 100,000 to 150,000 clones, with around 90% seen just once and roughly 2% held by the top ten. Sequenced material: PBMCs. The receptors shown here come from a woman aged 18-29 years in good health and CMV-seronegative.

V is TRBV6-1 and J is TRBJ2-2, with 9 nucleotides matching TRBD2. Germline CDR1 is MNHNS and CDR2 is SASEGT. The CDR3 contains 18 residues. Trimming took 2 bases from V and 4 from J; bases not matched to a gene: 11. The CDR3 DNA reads TGTGCCAGCAGTGAACTTACTAGCGGGCCCTCCAGCACCGGGGAGCTGTTTTTT. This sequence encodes CASSELTSGPSSTGELFF.

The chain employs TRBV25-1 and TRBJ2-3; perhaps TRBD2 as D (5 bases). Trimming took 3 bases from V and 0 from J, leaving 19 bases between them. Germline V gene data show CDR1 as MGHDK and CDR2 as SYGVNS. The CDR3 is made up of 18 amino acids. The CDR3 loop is CASSDFGVRASSTDTQYF. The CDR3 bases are TGTGCCAGCAGTGACTTCGGGGTTAGGGCTTCGAGCACAGATACGCAGTATTTT.

CDR3 sequence: CASMVAGGEGTQYF. DNA of the CDR3: TGTGCCAGCATGGTAGCGGGAGGAGAAGGTACGCAGTATTTT. The chain recombines TRBV28 with TRBJ2-3; TRBD2 matches 10 bases. The CDR3 is made up of 14 amino acids. V was clipped by 7 bases and J by 8 bases; unmatched bases: 9. Germline V lookup: CDR1 MDHEN, CDR2 SYDVKM.

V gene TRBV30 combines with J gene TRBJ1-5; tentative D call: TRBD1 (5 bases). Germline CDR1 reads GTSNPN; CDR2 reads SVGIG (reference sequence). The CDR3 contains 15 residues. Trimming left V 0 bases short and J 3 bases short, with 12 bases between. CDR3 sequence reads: CAWSVAGHLNQPQHF. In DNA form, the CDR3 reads TGTGCCTGGAGTGTAGCCGGACATCTCAATCAGCCCCAGCATTTT.

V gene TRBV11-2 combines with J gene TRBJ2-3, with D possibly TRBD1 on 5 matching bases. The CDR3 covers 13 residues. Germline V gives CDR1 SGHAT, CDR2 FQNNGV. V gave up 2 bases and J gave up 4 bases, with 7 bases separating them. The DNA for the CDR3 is TGTGCCAGCAGCTTACAGGGCTCAGATACGCAGTATTTT. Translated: CASSLQGSDTQYF.